This is a list of T cell receptor beta chains from one sample in a study of blood T cell repertoires in COVID-19. Sequenced by immunoSEQ multiplex PCR; TCRdb stores in-frame clones only, minus some. The sample contains a few hundred thousand clones, roughly 87% of which appear only once. What was sequenced was PBMCs or T cells enriched from blood (not recorded which). Receptor source: a woman in her thirties who had recovered from COVID-19. Each CDR3 is given with its conserved first and last residue. The order of the fields is D gene, clone size, V gene, J gene, CDR3 length, CDR3 protein, CDR3 DNA. A D gene is named only where the DNA matches it firmly. A clone size is listed for some rows: how often the clone was seen (once, few, many), or a class if it is expanded.

D: TRBD2
size: .
V: TRBV29-1
J: TRBJ2-2
length: 15
CDR3: CSVGWTSGGTGELFF
DNA: TGCAGCGTTGGATGGACTAGCGGAGGCACCGGGGAGCTGTTTTTT

D: TRBD2
size: .
V: TRBV5-1
J: TRBJ2-5
length: 16
CDR3: CASSLGASGGLRPQYF
DNA: TGCGCCAGCAGCTTGGGGGCTAGCGGGGGTCTGAGACCCCAGTACTTC

D: TRBD1
size: .
V: TRBV19
J: TRBJ1-3
length: 16
CDR3: CASSRQTGVAGNTIYF
DNA: TGTGCCAGTAGTCGCCAAACAGGGGTTGCTGGAAACACCATATATTTT

D: TRBD1
size: .
V: TRBV28
J: TRBJ2-7
length: 14
CDR3: CASSFSTGGDEQYF
DNA: TGTGCCAGCAGTTTCTCGACAGGGGGCGACGAGCAGTACTTC

D: .
size: .
V: TRBV10-3
J: TRBJ2-1
length: 13
CDR3: CAMSRLARAEQFF
DNA: TGTGCCATGTCTCGGCTAGCTCGTGCTGAGCAGTTCTTC

D: TRBD1
size: .
V: TRBV7-8
J: TRBJ1-3
length: 15
CDR3: CASSLAGQGANTIYF
DNA: TGTGCCAGCAGCTTAGCCGGACAGGGTGCGAACACCATATATTTT

D: TRBD2
size: once
V: TRBV7-9
J: TRBJ2-2
length: 15
CDR3: CASSGAGGPSGELFF
DNA: TGTGCCAGCAGCGGAGCGGGAGGGCCAAGCGGGGAGCTGTTTTTT

D: TRBD1
size: .
V: TRBV5-1
J: TRBJ2-5
length: 13
CDR3: CASTTDRQETQYF
DNA: TGCGCCAGCACTACGGACAGGCAAGAGACCCAGTACTTC

D: TRBD2
size: .
V: TRBV5-4
J: TRBJ2-5
length: 14
CDR3: CASSLRGGQETQYF
DNA: TGTGCCAGCAGCTTGCGGGGGGGCCAAGAGACCCAGTACTTC

D: .
size: .
V: TRBV12-3/TRBV12-4
J: TRBJ1-3
length: 13
CDR3: CASSFLEGNTIYF
DNA: TGTGCCAGCAGTTTTCTTGAGGGAAACACCATATATTTT

D: .
size: .
V: TRBV2
J: TRBJ2-3
length: 15
CDR3: CASSEVHSTTDTQYF
DNA: TGTGCCAGCAGTGAAGTTCATTCTACCACAGATACGCAGTATTTT

D: .
size: .
V: TRBV5-6
J: TRBJ1-5
length: 14
CDR3: CASSFSDSNQPQHF
DNA: TGTGCCAGCAGCTTTAGCGATAGCAATCAGCCCCAGCATTTT

D: TRBD1
size: .
V: TRBV5-1
J: TRBJ1-2
length: 16
CDR3: CASSLAEDRGSYGYTF
DNA: TGCGCCAGCAGCTTGGCCGAGGACAGGGGGAGCTATGGCTACACCTTC

D: TRBD1
size: few
V: TRBV12-5
J: TRBJ1-2
length: 19
CDR3: CASGLAQSGTVRLNYGYTF
DNA: TGTGCTAGTGGTTTGGCGCAATCCGGGACAGTAAGGCTTAACTATGGCTACACCTTC

D: .
size: once
V: TRBV18
J: TRBJ2-5
length: 16
CDR3: CASSPMRSGAQETQYF
DNA: TGTGCCAGCTCACCAATGCGTAGCGGTGCTCAAGAGACCCAGTACTTC

D: .
size: .
V: TRBV9
J: TRBJ2-6
length: 17
CDR3: CASSVATAGSGANVLTF
DNA: TGTGCCAGCAGCGTAGCTACGGCAGGATCTGGGGCCAACGTCCTGACTTTC

D: .
size: .
V: TRBV5-1
J: TRBJ2-3
length: 14
CDR3: CASSLVGSTDTQYF
DNA: TGCGCCAGCAGCTTGGTTGGCAGCACAGATACGCAGTATTTT

D: .
size: once
V: TRBV21-1
J: TRBJ1-6
length: 15
CDR3: CASRPQTDDSSPLHF
DNA: TGTGCCAGCAGACCCCAGACAGACGATAGTTCACCCCTCCACTTT

D: .
size: .
V: TRBV18
J: TRBJ1-2
length: 13
CDR3: CASSQDRPYAYTF
DNA: TGTGCCAGCTCCCAAGATCGCCCCTACGCTTACACCTTC

D: TRBD1
size: few
V: TRBV28
J: TRBJ2-7
length: 14
CDR3: CASNSGTGSYEQYF
DNA: TGTGCCAGCAACTCAGGGACAGGGTCCTACGAGCAGTACTTC

D: .
size: .
V: TRBV5-1
J: TRBJ1-1
length: 14
CDR3: CASSPVRGATEAFF
DNA: TGCGCCAGCAGTCCTGTCCGAGGCGCCACTGAAGCTTTCTTT

D: TRBD1
size: .
V: TRBV7-2
J: TRBJ2-2
length: 14
CDR3: CASSGQVSAGELFF
DNA: TGTGCCAGCAGCGGACAGGTTTCCGCCGGGGAGCTGTTTTTT

D: TRBD2
size: .
V: TRBV5-1
J: TRBJ2-5
length: 20
CDR3: CASSFLSASEIAGGLETQYF
DNA: TGCGCCAGCAGCTTTCTCTCGGCCAGTGAGATAGCGGGCGGCCTCGAGACCCAGTACTTC

D: TRBD1
size: .
V: TRBV5-5
J: TRBJ1-1
length: 15
CDR3: CASSARQGGNTEAFF
DNA: TGTGCCAGCAGCGCCAGACAGGGGGGGAACACTGAAGCTTTCTTT

D: .
size: .
V: TRBV6-2/TRBV6-3
J: TRBJ2-7
length: 16
CDR3: CASSYDPSLSSYEQYF
DNA: TGTGCCAGCAGTTACGATCCAAGTCTAAGCTCCTACGAGCAGTACTTC

D: .
size: .
V: TRBV29-1
J: TRBJ2-1
length: 12
CDR3: CSVETAYNEQFF
DNA: TGCAGCGTTGAAACAGCCTACAATGAGCAGTTCTTC

D: TRBD2
size: .
V: TRBV13
J: TRBJ2-7
length: 16
CDR3: CASSLGTSGRVYEQYF
DNA: TGTGCCAGCAGCTTAGGCACTAGCGGGAGAGTATACGAGCAGTACTTC

D: .
size: few
V: TRBV7-2
J: TRBJ2-2
length: 15
CDR3: CASSRSGGNTGELFF
DNA: TGTGCCAGCAGCCGTTCCGGGGGTAACACCGGGGAGCTGTTTTTT

D: TRBD1
size: .
V: TRBV19
J: TRBJ2-7
length: 15
CDR3: CASSIPGQTLYEQYF
DNA: TGTGCCAGTAGTATCCCGGGACAGACACTCTACGAGCAGTACTTC

D: .
size: .
V: TRBV10-1
J: TRBJ1-1
length: 14
CDR3: CASYAWPMNTEAFF
DNA: TGCGCCAGCTACGCCTGGCCAATGAACACTGAAGCTTTCTTT

D: TRBD2
size: .
V: TRBV18
J: TRBJ2-2
length: 20
CDR3: CASSPVLGLAGGMNTGELFF
DNA: TGTGCCAGCTCACCAGTTTTAGGACTAGCGGGAGGAATGAACACCGGGGAGCTGTTTTTT

D: TRBD1
size: .
V: TRBV6-1
J: TRBJ2-7
length: 15
CDR3: CASRTGQGESYEQYF
DNA: TGTGCCAGCAGAACCGGACAGGGGGAATCATACGAGCAGTACTTC

D: .
size: few
V: TRBV11-2
J: TRBJ2-7
length: 13
CDR3: CASSLAGSYEQYF
DNA: TGTGCCAGCAGCTTAGCAGGGTCCTACGAGCAGTACTTC

D: TRBD2
size: .
V: TRBV7-9
J: TRBJ2-1
length: 15
CDR3: CASSSGTSGYNEQFF
DNA: TGTGCCAGCAGCTCCGGGACTAGCGGGTACAATGAGCAGTTCTTC

D: TRBD1
size: once
V: TRBV28
J: TRBJ1-2
length: 15
CDR3: CASSSGGIDSDGYTF
DNA: TGTGCCAGCAGTTCAGGGGGGATAGATTCGGATGGCTACACCTTC

D: .
size: .
V: TRBV2
J: TRBJ1-6
length: 14
CDR3: CASSPGTLNSPLHF
DNA: TGTGCCAGCAGTCCCGGGACTCTAAATTCACCCCTCCACTTT

D: TRBD1
size: .
V: TRBV11-3
J: TRBJ2-7
length: 14
CDR3: CASSTDRNSYEQYF
DNA: TGTGCCAGCAGCACGGACAGGAATTCCTACGAGCAGTACTTC

D: TRBD1
size: .
V: TRBV5-8
J: TRBJ2-4
length: 19
CDR3: CASSLGTGGPGVAKNIQYF
DNA: TGTGCCAGCAGCCTCGGGACAGGGGGCCCTGGCGTAGCCAAAAACATTCAGTACTTC

D: TRBD1
size: .
V: TRBV5-1
J: TRBJ1-4
length: 15
CDR3: CASSAGQGVYEKLFF
DNA: TGCGCCAGCAGCGCCGGACAGGGGGTATATGAAAAACTGTTTTTT

D: TRBD2
size: .
V: TRBV11-2
J: TRBJ2-3
length: 16
CDR3: CASRQLAGGITDTQYF
DNA: TGTGCCAGCAGACAGCTTGCGGGGGGGATCACAGATACGCAGTATTTT

D: .
size: once
V: TRBV5-1
J: TRBJ2-1
length: 15
CDR3: CASSLGSPVYNEQFF
DNA: TGCGCCAGCAGCCTGGGCTCGCCAGTCTACAATGAGCAGTTCTTC

D: .
size: .
V: TRBV14
J: TRBJ2-1
length: 16
CDR3: CASSQEGRSIYNEQFF
DNA: TGTGCCAGCAGCCAGGAGGGGCGGTCGATTTACAATGAGCAGTTCTTC

D: TRBD2
size: .
V: TRBV5-1
J: TRBJ2-1
length: 16
CDR3: CASTTTSGGAGNEQFF
DNA: TGCGCCAGCACCACGACTAGCGGGGGGGCGGGCAATGAGCAGTTCTTC

D: TRBD1
size: once
V: TRBV5-1
J: TRBJ2-5
length: 14
CDR3: CASSFDRGRETQYF
DNA: TGCGCCAGCAGCTTCGACAGGGGGCGAGAGACCCAGTACTTC

D: .
size: .
V: TRBV20-1
J: TRBJ2-7
length: 13
CDR3: CSASRGAPYEQYF
DNA: TGCAGTGCTAGTCGGGGGGCACCCTACGAGCAGTACTTC

D: .
size: .
V: TRBV9
J: TRBJ2-1
length: 13
CDR3: CASRTVSRNEQFF
DNA: TGTGCCAGTCGGACTGTGAGTAGGAATGAGCAGTTCTTC

D: TRBD2
size: .
V: TRBV24-1
J: TRBJ2-5
length: 17
CDR3: CATSDRGGLAGEETQYF
DNA: TGTGCCACCAGTGACCGCGGTGGACTAGCGGGAGAAGAGACCCAGTACTTC

D: .
size: .
V: TRBV18
J: TRBJ1-5
length: 16
CDR3: CASSPIALQSGQPQHF
DNA: TGTGCCAGCTCACCAATAGCGTTGCAATCGGGACAGCCCCAGCATTTT

D: TRBD2
size: .
V: TRBV19
J: TRBJ2-1
length: 14
CDR3: CARPGLAGGNEQFF
DNA: TGTGCCAGGCCGGGACTAGCGGGGGGCAATGAGCAGTTCTTC

D: TRBD1
size: .
V: TRBV28
J: TRBJ1-2
length: 15
CDR3: CASSFSAGGNYGYTF
DNA: TGTGCCAGCAGTTTTTCCGCAGGGGGCAACTATGGCTACACCTTC

D: TRBD1
size: .
V: TRBV9
J: TRBJ1-3
length: 16
CDR3: CASSVVDRGSGNTIYF
DNA: TGTGCCAGCAGCGTAGTGGACAGGGGCTCTGGAAACACCATATATTTT

D: .
size: .
V: TRBV7-3
J: TRBJ1-1
length: 13
CDR3: CASSFSIDTEAFF
DNA: TGTGCCAGCAGCTTTAGTATAGACACTGAAGCTTTCTTT